Below, one T cell receptor (beta chain) is given with its context. Treatment denoted: oral pan-JAK inhibitor, 5-10 mg twice daily. After isolation, RNA underwent reverse transcription to generate cDNA as the sequencing template. Generated by immunoSEQ multiplex PCR, the TCRdb table keeps only in-frame clones and is missing some. This table holds about 99,000 clones, 80% to 90% found once. The data were taken from a study of CD8+ T cells in alopecia areata. As for the study in general: Each of the treated patients was given oral tofacitinib, 5 to 10 mg twice daily, for moderate-to-severe alopecia areata.

V gave up 4 bases and J gave up 2 bases, with 9 bases separating them. Germline V gives CDR1 SGHRS, CDR2 YFSETQ. The CDR3 loop spans 13 amino acids. This chain links TRBV5-1 with TRBJ1-2; a weak D match, TRBD1 (5 bases). The specimen was CD8+ T cells sorted from blood, collected around week 31, from a patient treated with tofacitinib. The TCR comes from a human donor with alopecia areata. CDR3 region: CASSPGTNYGYTF. CDR3 DNA: TGCGCCAGCAGCCCCGGGACGAACTATGGCTACACCTTC.